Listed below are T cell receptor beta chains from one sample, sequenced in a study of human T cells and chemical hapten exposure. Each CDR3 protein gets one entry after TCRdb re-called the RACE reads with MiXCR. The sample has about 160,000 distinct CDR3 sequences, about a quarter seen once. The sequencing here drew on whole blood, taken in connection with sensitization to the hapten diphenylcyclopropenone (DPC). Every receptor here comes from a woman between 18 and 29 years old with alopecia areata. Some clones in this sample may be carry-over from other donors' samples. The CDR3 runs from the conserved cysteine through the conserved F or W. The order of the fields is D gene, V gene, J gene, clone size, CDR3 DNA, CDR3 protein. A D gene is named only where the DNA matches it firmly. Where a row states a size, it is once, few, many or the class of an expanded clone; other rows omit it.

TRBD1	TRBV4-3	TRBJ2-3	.	TGCGCCAGCAGCCAAACAGGGGTTCGGGATACGCAGTATTTT	CASSQTGVRDTQYF
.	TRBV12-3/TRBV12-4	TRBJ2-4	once	TGTGCCAGCAGTTTAGAGACTGCTCGAATTAGGTACTTC	CASSLETARIRYF
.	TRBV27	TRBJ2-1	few	TGTGCCAGCAGTGTCCTAGTCTCGTCCTACAATGAGCAGTTCTTC	CASSVLVSSYNEQFF
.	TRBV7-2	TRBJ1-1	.	TGTGCCAGCAGTTGGGGCCTGTGGCAGAAAAACACTGAAGCTTTCTTT	CASSWGLWQKNTEAFF
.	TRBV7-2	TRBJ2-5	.	TGTGCCAGCAGCGTATTAGGACTGGACCAGTACTTC	CASSVLGLDQYF
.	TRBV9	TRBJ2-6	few	TGTGCCAGCAGCGCTGTCCCTGGGGCCAACGTCCTGACTTTC	CASSAVPGANVLTF
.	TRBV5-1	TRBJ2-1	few	TGCGCCAGCAGCTTCGGGAGTACGAATGAGCAGTTCTTC	CASSFGSTNEQFF
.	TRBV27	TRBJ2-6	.	TGTGCCAGCAGTTTAGGGGCCAACGTCCTGACTTTC	CASSLGANVLTF
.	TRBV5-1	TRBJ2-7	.	TGCGCCAGCAGCTCGCGGACGGACTACGAGCAGTACTTC	CASSSRTDYEQYF
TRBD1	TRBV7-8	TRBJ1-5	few	TGTGCCAGCAGCTGGAAAGGGGGCTACGGCAATCAGCCCCAGCATTTT	CASSWKGGYGNQPQHF
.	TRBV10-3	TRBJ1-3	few	TGTGCCATCGGGGGTCCTGGAAACACCATATATTTT	CAIGGPGNTIYF
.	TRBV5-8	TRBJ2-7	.	TGTGCCAGCTCCGTCGCCTACGAGCAGTACTTC	CASSVAYEQYF
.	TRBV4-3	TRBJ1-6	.	TGCGCCAGCAGCCAAGATCAGGGCGGCGATTCACCCCTCCACTTT	CASSQDQGGDSPLHF
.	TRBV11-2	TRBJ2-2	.	TGTGCCAGCAGCTTAGGAGCAGGGGTCACCGGGGAGCTGTTTTTT	CASSLGAGVTGELFF
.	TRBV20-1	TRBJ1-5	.	TGCAGTGCTAGAGTGCAGGGCGGCAATCAGCCCCAGCATTTT	CSARVQGGNQPQHF
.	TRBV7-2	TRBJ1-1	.	TGTGCCAGCAGCTTAGGGTGGGGGGGAGCCACTGAAGCTTTCTTT	CASSLGWGGATEAFF
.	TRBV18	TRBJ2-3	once	TGTGCCAGCTCACCATTTAACGGAGGGGATACGCAGTATTTT	CASSPFNGGDTQYF
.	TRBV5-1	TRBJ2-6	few	TGCGCCAGCAGCTTGGAGTTGGCGAGCTCTGGGGCCAACGTCCTGACTTTC	CASSLELASSGANVLTF
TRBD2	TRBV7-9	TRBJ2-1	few	TGTGCCAGCAGCTTCACCCGGACTAGCCTAGATGAGCAGTTCTTC	CASSFTRTSLDEQFF
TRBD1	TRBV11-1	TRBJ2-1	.	TGTGCCAGCAGCTTAAGACAGGGGCTTTACAATGAGCAGTTCTTC	CASSLRQGLYNEQFF
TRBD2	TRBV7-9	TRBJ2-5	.	TGTGCCAGCAGCTCCCCGACTAGCGGCCAAGAGACCCAGTACTTC	CASSSPTSGQETQYF
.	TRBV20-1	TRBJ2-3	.	TGCAGTGCTAGTTCGGGGGCCGTCCCAGATACGCAGTATTTT	CSASSGAVPDTQYF
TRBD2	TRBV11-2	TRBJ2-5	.	TGTGCCAGCAGTTACTCGGGACTAGCGGTACAAGAGACCCAGTACTTC	CASSYSGLAVQETQYF
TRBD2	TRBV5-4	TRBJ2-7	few	TGTGCCAGCAGCTTCAGGGACTACTCTGGGGAGCAGTACTTC	CASSFRDYSGEQYF
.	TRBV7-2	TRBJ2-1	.	TGTGCCAGCAGCTTACTGGGGGGCAATGAGCAGTTCTTC	CASSLLGGNEQFF
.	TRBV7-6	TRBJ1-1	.	TGTGCCAGCAGCATAAGAAGTACAGGAGCATACACTGAAGCTTTCTTT	CASSIRSTGAYTEAFF
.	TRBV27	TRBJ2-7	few	TGTGCCAGCAGTTCCTCCCCCTACGAGCAGTACTTC	CASSSSPYEQYF
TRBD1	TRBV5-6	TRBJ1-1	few	TGTGCCAGCAGCATGGACAGGGATAACACTGAAGCTTTCTTT	CASSMDRDNTEAFF
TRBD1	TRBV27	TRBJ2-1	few	TGTGCCAGCAGTTACACGGGACAGCTTGAGCAGTTCTTC	CASSYTGQLEQFF